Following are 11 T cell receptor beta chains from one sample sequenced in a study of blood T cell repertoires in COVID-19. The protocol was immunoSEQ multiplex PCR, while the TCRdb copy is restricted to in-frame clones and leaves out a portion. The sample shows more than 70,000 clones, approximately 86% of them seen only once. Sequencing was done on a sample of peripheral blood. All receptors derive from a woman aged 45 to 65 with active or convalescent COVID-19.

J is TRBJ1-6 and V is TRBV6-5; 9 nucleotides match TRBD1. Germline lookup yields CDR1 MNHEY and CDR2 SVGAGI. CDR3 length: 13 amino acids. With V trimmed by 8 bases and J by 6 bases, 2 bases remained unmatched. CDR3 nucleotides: TGTGCCAGCGGACAGGGGCCTAATTCACCCCTCCACTTT. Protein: CASGQGPNSPLHF.

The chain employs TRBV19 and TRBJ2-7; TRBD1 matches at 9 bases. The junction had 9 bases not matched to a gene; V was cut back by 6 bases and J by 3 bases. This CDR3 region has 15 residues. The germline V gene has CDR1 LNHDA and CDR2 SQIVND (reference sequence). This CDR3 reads CASSPRDRDYYEQYF. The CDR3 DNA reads TGTGCCAGTAGCCCGCGGGACAGGGACTACTACGAGCAGTACTTC.

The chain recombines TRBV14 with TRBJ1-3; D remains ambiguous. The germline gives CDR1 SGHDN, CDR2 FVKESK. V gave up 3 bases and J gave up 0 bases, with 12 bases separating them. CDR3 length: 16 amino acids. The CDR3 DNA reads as TGTGCCAGCAGCCATCAATATGACATCTCTGGAAACACCATATATTTT. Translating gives CASSHQYDISGNTIYF.

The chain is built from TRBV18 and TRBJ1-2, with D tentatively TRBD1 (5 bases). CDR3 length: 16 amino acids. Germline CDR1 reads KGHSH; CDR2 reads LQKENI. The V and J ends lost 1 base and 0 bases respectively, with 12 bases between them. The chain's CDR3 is CASSPQFQGSNYGYTF. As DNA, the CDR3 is TGTGCCAGCTCACCACAGTTTCAGGGCTCTAACTATGGCTACACCTTC.

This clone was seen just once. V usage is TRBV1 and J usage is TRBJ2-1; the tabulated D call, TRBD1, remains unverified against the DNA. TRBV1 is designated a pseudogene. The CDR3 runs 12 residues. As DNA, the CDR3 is TGCACCAGCACGCGGAAAGGGGGTGAGCAGTTCTTC. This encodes CTSTRKGGEQFF.

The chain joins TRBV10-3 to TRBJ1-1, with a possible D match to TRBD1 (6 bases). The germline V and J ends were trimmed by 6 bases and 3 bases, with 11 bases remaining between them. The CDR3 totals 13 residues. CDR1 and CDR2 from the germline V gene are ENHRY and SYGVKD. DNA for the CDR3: TGTGCCATCAGAGGGCCAGGGGACACTGAAGCTTTCTTT. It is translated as CAIRGPGDTEAFF.

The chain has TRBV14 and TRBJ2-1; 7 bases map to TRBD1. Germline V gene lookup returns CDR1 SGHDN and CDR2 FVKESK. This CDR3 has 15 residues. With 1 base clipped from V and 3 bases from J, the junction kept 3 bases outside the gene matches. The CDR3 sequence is CASSQVGTVYNEQFF. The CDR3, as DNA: TGTGCCAGCAGCCAAGTTGGGACAGTCTACAATGAGCAGTTCTTC.

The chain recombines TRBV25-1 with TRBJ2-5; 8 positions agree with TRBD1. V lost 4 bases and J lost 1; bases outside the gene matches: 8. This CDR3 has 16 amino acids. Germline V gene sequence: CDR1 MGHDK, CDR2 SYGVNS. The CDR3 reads CASSGLLRGPQETQYF. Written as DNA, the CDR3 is TGTGCCAGCAGTGGGCTCCTCAGGGGGCCCCAAGAGACCCAGTACTTC.

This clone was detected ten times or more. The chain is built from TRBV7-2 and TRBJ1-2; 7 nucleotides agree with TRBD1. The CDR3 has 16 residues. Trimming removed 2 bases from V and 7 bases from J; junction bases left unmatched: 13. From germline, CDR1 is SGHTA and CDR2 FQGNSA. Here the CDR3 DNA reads TGTGCCAGCAGCTTACGAGGGACAGTTTCGTCGGGTGGCTACACCTTC. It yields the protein CASSLRGTVSSGGYTF. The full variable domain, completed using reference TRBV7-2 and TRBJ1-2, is GAGVSQSPSNKVTEKGKDVELRCDPISGHTALYWYRQSLGQGLEFLIYFQGNSAPDKSGLPSDRFSAERTGGSVSTLTIQRTQQEDSAVYLCASSLRGTVSSGGYTFGSGTRLTVV.

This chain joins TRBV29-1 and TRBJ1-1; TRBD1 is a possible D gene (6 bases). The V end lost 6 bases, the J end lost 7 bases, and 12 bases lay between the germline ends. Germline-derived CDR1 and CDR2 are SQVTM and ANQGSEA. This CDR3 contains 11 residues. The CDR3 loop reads CSVAKQGEAFF. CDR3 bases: TGCAGCGTCGCCAAACAGGGTGAAGCTTTCTTT. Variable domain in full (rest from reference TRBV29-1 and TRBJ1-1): SAVISQKPSRDICQRGTSLTIQCQVDSQVTMMFWYRQQPGQSLTLIATANQGSEATYESGFVIDKFPISRPNLTFSTLTVSNMSPEDSSIYLCSVAKQGEAFFGQGTRLTVV.

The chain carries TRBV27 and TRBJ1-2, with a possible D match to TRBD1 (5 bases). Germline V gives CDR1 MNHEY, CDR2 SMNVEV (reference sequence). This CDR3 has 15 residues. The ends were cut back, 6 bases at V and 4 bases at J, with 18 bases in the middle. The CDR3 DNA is TGTGCCAGCAGACCCGCTCCCCAGGGCCCCTATGGCTACACCTTC. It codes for CASRPAPQGPYGYTF.